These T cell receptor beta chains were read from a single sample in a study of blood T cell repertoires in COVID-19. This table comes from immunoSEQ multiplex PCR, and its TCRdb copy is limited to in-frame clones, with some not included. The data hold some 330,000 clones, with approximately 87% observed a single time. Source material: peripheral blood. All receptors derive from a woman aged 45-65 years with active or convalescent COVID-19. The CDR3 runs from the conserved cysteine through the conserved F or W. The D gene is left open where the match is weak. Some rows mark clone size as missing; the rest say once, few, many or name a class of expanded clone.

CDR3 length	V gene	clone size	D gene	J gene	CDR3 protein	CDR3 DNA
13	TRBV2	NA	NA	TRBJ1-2	CASSVRTSYGYTF	TGTGCCAGCAGCGTCCGGACTAGCTATGGCTACACCTTC
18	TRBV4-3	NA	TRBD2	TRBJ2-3	CASSQGLAGGVGTDTQYF	TGCGCCAGCAGCCAAGGGCTAGCGGGAGGCGTTGGCACAGATACGCAGTATTTT
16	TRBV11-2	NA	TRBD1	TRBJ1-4	CASSRSRGRFDEKLFF	TGTGCCAGCAGTCGATCCAGGGGGCGGTTTGACGAAAAACTGTTTTTT
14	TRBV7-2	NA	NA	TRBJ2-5	CASSLYRGKETQYF	TGTGCCAGCAGCTTATACCGGGGGAAAGAGACCCAGTACTTC
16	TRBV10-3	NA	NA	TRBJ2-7	CAISTSLRLATYEQYF	TGTGCCATCAGTACGTCCCTGAGGTTAGCGACCTACGAGCAGTACTTC
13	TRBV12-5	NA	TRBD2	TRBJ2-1	CASGDGLVGEQFF	TGTGCTAGTGGTGACGGACTAGTCGGTGAGCAGTTCTTC
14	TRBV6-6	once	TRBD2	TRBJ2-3	CASFKRGSTDTQYF	TGTGCCAGCTTCAAGCGGGGGAGCACAGATACGCAGTATTTT
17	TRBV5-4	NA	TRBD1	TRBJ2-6	CASSGDRGSSGANVLTF	TGTGCCAGCAGCGGGGACAGGGGGAGCTCTGGGGCCAACGTCCTGACTTTC
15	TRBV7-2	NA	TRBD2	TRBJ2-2	CASSRTRGNTGELFF	TGTGCCAGCAGCAGGACTAGGGGAAACACCGGGGAGCTGTTTTTT
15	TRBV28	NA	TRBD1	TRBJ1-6	CASSSGQGDNSPLHF	TGTGCCAGCAGTAGCGGACAGGGAGATAATTCACCCCTCCACTTT
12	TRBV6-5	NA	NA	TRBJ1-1	CASLRGNGEAFF	TGTGCCAGCTTACGGGGGAACGGTGAAGCTTTCTTT
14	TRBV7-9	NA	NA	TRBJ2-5	CASSSTGSQETQYF	TGTGCCAGCAGCTCCACCGGGTCCCAAGAGACCCAGTACTTC
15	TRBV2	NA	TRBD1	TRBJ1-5	CASSANRGQNQPQHF	TGTGCCAGCAGCGCAAACAGGGGACAGAATCAGCCCCAGCATTTT
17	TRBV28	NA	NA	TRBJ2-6	CASSFLAGGKGANVLTF	NA
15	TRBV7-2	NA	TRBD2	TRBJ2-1	CASSYSSGGDTEQFF	TGTGCCAGCAGCTACAGTAGCGGGGGTGACACTGAGCAGTTCTTC
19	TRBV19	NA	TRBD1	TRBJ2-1	CASRHRDRGSERSYNEQFF	TGTGCCAGTCGTCACCGGGACAGGGGTTCGGAGAGGTCCTACAATGAGCAGTTCTTC
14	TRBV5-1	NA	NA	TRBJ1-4	CASSTGQLEEKLFF	TGCGCCAGCAGCACCGGACAGCTTGAAGAAAAACTGTTTTTT
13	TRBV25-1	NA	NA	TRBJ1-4	CASSGITNEKLFF	TGTGCCAGCAGTGGTATCACAAATGAAAAACTGTTTTTT
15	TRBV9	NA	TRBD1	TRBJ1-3	CASSSTGASGNTIYF	TGTGCCAGCAGCTCGACAGGGGCCTCTGGAAACACCATATATTTT
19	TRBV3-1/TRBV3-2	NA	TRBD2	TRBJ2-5	CASSRTHGSSGKLGETQYF	TGTGCCAGCAGCCGGACCCACGGGTCTAGCGGGAAGTTAGGAGAGACCCAGTACTTC
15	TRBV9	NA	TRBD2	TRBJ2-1	CASSVFTGTSDEQFF	TGTGCCAGCAGCGTCTTTACCGGGACTAGCGATGAGCAGTTCTTC
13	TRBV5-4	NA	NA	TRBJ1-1	CASSLDPGTEAFF	TGTGCCAGCAGCTTGGATCCGGGCACTGAAGCTTTCTTT
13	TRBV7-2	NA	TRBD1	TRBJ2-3	CASSLDRGDTQYF	TGTGCCAGCAGCTTAGACAGGGGGGATACGCAGTATTTT
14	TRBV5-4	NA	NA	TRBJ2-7	CASSLGRGLYEQYF	TGTGCCAGCAGCTTGGGCCGAGGGCTCTACGAGCAGTACTTC
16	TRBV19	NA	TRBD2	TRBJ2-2	CASSTASGGVTGELFF	TGTGCCAGTAGTACGGCTAGCGGGGGCGTCACCGGGGAGCTGTTTTTT
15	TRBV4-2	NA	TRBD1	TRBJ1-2	CASSQGQGGSYGYTF	TGTGCCAGCAGCCAGGGACAGGGGGGGAGCTATGGCTACACCTTC
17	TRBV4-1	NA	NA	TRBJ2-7	CASSKLINVGGLYEQYF	TGCGCCAGCAGCAAGCTAATCAACGTCGGGGGGCTCTACGAGCAGTACTTC
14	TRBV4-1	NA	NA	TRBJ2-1	CASSQENTYNEQFF	TGCGCCAGCAGCCAAGAAAACACCTACAATGAGCAGTTCTTC
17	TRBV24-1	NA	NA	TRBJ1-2	CATSEGRDGFQDYGYTF	TGTGCCACCAGTGAAGGGCGGGACGGATTTCAAGACTATGGCTACACCTTC
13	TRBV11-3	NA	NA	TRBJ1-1	CASSHLREGEAFF	TGTGCCAGCAGCCACTTACGAGAGGGTGAAGCTTTCTTT
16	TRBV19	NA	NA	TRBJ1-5	CASTLRVDMIHQPQHF	TGTGCCAGTACCCTCCGGGTGGATATGATCCATCAGCCCCAGCATTTT
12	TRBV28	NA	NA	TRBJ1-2	CASKRVNYGYTF	TGTGCCAGCAAACGCGTCAACTATGGCTACACCTTC
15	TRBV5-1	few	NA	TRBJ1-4	CASSLDYRFGEKLFF	TGCGCCAGCAGCTTGGATTACAGGTTTGGGGAAAAACTGTTTTTT
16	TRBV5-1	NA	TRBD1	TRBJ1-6	CASSLDYRGQNSPLHF	TGCGCCAGCAGCTTGGATTACAGGGGGCAGAATTCACCCCTCCACTTT
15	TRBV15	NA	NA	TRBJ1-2	CATSREYSPIYGYTF	TGTGCCACCAGCAGAGAGTACAGTCCGATCTATGGCTACACCTTC
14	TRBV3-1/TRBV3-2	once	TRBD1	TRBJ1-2	CASRLTGTLGGYTF	TGTGCCAGCAGACTGACAGGGACCCTCGGTGGCTACACCTTC
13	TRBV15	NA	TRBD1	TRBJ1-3	CATSRDRENTIYF	TGTGCCACCAGCCGGGACAGGGAAAACACCATATATTTT
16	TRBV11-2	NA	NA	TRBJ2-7	CASSSRDGVHRYEQYF	TGTGCCAGCAGCTCCAGGGATGGGGTTCATCGGTACGAGCAGTACTTC
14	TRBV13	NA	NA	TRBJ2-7	CASSPVQLPYEQYF	TGTGCCAGCAGCCCGGTTCAATTGCCCTACGAGCAGTACTTC
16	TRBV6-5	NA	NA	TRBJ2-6	CASSLLRVAGANVLTF	TGTGCCAGCAGTTTACTGCGGGTGGCTGGGGCCAACGTCCTGACTTTC
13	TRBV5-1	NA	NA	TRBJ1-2	CASSLGSGNGYTF	TGCGCCAGCAGCTTAGGTTCAGGGAATGGCTACACCTTC
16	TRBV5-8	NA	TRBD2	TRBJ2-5	CASSSGLVRAGETQYF	TGTGCCAGCAGCTCCGGACTAGTCAGGGCAGGAGAGACCCAGTACTTC
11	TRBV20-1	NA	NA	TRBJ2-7	CSPLDSYEQYF	TGCAGTCCCCTTGACTCGTACGAGCAGTACTTC
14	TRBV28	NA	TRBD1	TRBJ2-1	CASSPRQGANEQFF	TGTGCCAGCAGTCCACGACAGGGGGCTAATGAGCAGTTCTTC
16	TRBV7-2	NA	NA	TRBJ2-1	CASSAPGLRVANEQFF	TGTGCCAGCAGCGCCCCCGGACTCCGTGTCGCTAATGAGCAGTTCTTC
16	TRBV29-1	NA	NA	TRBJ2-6	CSAQTDTNSGANVLTF	TGCAGCGCTCAGACAGATACTAACTCTGGGGCCAACGTCCTGACTTTC